This TCR beta chain was profiled in a study of T-cell reconstitution after alpha-beta-depleted transplantation in children. The study, taken as a whole, reports: T cells produced anew were the main source of T-cell counts and diversity one year after transplant. Some patients showed high day-60 TCRbeta diversity, which derived from surviving recipient T cells and thymic progenitors. At around two months after transplant, the alpha-beta T cells were reportedly derived from several hundred expanded clones that came from non-depleted graft cells.

The CDR3 spans 15 residues. Concerning this clonotype itself: Its antigen is undetermined. Just one base apart from a much larger clone, this may be a read error.

Library preparation (for TCRbeta) was performed with unique molecular identifiers. TCRdb re-called the PCR reads with MiXCR, one entry per CDR3 protein. In the table there are just under 250,000 distinct CDR3 sequences, about 26% of which are singletons. The rearrangement uses TRBV12-3 or TRBV12-4 and TRBJ2-5; tentatively, D is TRBD2 (5 bases). Sequencing was performed on PBMCs, taken before TCRalphabeta/CD19-depleted stem cell transplant. The receptor was isolated from a girl aged 2 to 10 with Fanconi anemia, due to receive a stem cell transplant. The CDR3 DNA reads as TGTGCCGGCAGTTTATTACTAGGACCACAAGAGACCCAGTACTTC. It translates to CAGSLLLGPQETQYF.